These 16 T cell receptor beta chains originate from one sample sequenced in a study of blood T cells in healthy people across ages. For the second PCR, which ran for about 7 to 11 cycles, a sample-barcoded 5' primer and a J-beta primer mix were used. TCRdb itself ran the 5' RACE reads through MiXCR, one entry per CDR3 protein. The data show some 1.4 million distinct CDR3 sequences, with 42% seen just once and 7.9% held by the top ten. Sequencing was done on a sample of blood. These receptor sequences come from a young woman in good health.

Ten or more counts support this clonotype. The chain recombines TRBV7-2 with TRBJ2-1, with D possibly being TRBD2 (5 bases). The length of the CDR3 is 16 residues. With 0 bases removed from V and 0 bases from J, the gap between germline ends came to 9 bases. CDR1 and CDR2 from the germline V gene are SGHTA and FQGNSA. The CDR3 nucleotides read TGTGCCAGCAGCTTAGCTGGTCGGGGCTCCTACAATGAGCAGTTCTTC. It yields the protein CASSLAGRGSYNEQFF.

This clonotype was seen a single time. One junction end does not reproduce the germline sequence, and a read error may be involved. The rearrangement links TRBV7-7 to TRBJ2-5; no definite D call. The J call is doubtful: the DNA matches TRBJ2-1 better. The germline V gene has CDR1 SSHAT and CDR2 FNYEAQ (reference sequence). The CDR3 consists of 12 residues. CDR3 loop: CASSQNQETQFF. The CDR3 DNA sequence: TGTGCTAGCAGCCAGAACCAAGAGACCCAGTTCTTC.

This chain uses TRBV27 with TRBJ2-1, with D tentatively TRBD2 (7 bases). V was trimmed by 1 base and J by 4 bases, leaving 14 bases between them. The V gene's germline CDR1 is MNHEY and CDR2 SMNVEV (reference sequence). The CDR3 covers 16 residues. The DNA of the CDR3 is TGTGCCAGCAGTTTATACCTAGGGGGGGGTTACAATGAGCAGTTCTTC. Protein sequence: CASSLYLGGGYNEQFF.

The chain recombines TRBV7-9 with TRBJ1-1; TRBD1 aligns across 7 bases. Germline trimming cut 1 base from V and 6 bases from J; bases unmatched to any gene: 5. The V gene's germline CDR1 is SEHNR and CDR2 FQNEAQ (reference sequence). The CDR3 is made up of 14 amino acids. DNA for the CDR3: TGTGCCAGCAGCTTAGTTCAGGGGGGCGCTGAAGCTTTCTTT. It specifies CASSLVQGGAEAFF.

The chain links TRBV24-1 to TRBJ2-3, with 8 bases aligning to TRBD1. The CDR3 totals 14 residues. J lost 8 bases, V lost 4 bases, and 7 bases had no gene match. Germline V CDR1 and CDR2: KGHDR, SFDVKD. The CDR3 loop reads CATSDSGGQATQYF. CDR3 in DNA: TGTGCCACCAGTGACTCCGGGGGACAGGCTACGCAGTATTTT.

This CDR3 is CASSPQSGVTDTQYF. Written as DNA, the CDR3 is TGTGCCAGCAGCCCACAAAGTGGGGTCACAGATACGCAGTATTTT. This rearrangement joins TRBV7-3 to TRBJ2-3; D unresolved. The V gene lost 5 bases and the J gene lost 2 bases, with 14 bases spanning the gap. Germline V lookup: CDR1 SGHTA, CDR2 FQGTGA. The CDR3 runs to 15 residues.

This clonotype has just a few counts. The V and J genes are TRBV12-3 or TRBV12-4 and TRBJ2-1; 12 positions agree with TRBD2. This CDR3 contains 15 residues. The V segment lost 5 bases and the J segment 8 bases; nucleotides outside the gene matches: 7. The CDR3 bases are TGTGCCAGCAGTCCGACTAGCGGGAGTCATTATGAGCAGTTCTTC. Its translation is CASSPTSGSHYEQFF.

The gene calls are TRBV6-5 and TRBJ1-1; D possibly corresponds to TRBD1 (5 bases). The length of the CDR3 is 12 residues. Germline CDR1 MNHEY, CDR2 SVGAGI. Trimming took off 6 bases at V and 4 bases at J, with 9 bases between the two ends. This chain's CDR3 is CASRGPGTEAFF. The CDR3 DNA reads TGTGCCAGCAGGGGGCCGGGCACTGAAGCTTTCTTT.

There are a few counts of this clonotype. The chain has TRBV7-2 and TRBJ2-1; no reliable D call. Germline V lookup: CDR1 SGHTA, CDR2 FQGNSA. This CDR3 spans 15 amino acids. V lost 6 bases and J 1 base, leaving 13 bases between the germline ends. CDR3 nucleotides: TGTGCCAGCAGACCAGCCGATGAATCCTACAATGAGCAGTTCTTC. Protein sequence: CASRPADESYNEQFF.

The rearrangement links TRBV6-5 to TRBJ1-2; 11 bases line up with TRBD1. CDR3 length: 15 residues. The V gene's germline CDR1 is MNHEY and CDR2 SVGAGI. J gave up 3 bases and V 5 bases, and 5 bases lay outside the gene matches. CDR3 region: CASSGSGQGDYGYTF. In DNA form, the CDR3 reads TGTGCCAGCAGTGGATCGGGACAGGGGGACTATGGCTACACCTTC.

The rearrangement uses TRBV6-5 and TRBJ1-2; 12 positions agree with TRBD1. Germline CDR1 reads MNHEY; CDR2 reads SVGAGI. The CDR3 has 16 residues. V shed 4 bases, J shed 5 bases, and the junction held 8 bases outside the gene matches. The CDR3 nucleotides read TGTGCCAGCAGTTCGGGACAGGGGGCGTCCTGGTATGGCTACACCTTC. Translating it yields CASSSGQGASWYGYTF.

The chain couples TRBV5-1 to TRBJ2-1; 11 positions match TRBD2. V was pared by 5 bases and J by 6 bases, with 13 bases of the junction left unmatched. The CDR3 runs 17 residues. Germline V gives CDR1 SGHRS, CDR2 YFSETQ. The chain's CDR3 is CASSFSSGRPPFNEQFF. CDR3 coding DNA: TGCGCCAGCAGTTTTTCTAGCGGGAGGCCGCCCTTCAATGAGCAGTTCTTC.

The V and J genes are TRBV16 and TRBJ2-4, with D possibly being TRBD2 (5 bases). The J call may be incorrect, as the DNA end agrees better with TRBJ2-7. This CDR3 spans 18 amino acids. Germline CDR1 is KGHSY and CDR2 is FQNENV. CDR3 amino acids: CASASPGWLLGSSYEQYF. As DNA, the CDR3 is TGTGCCAGCGCTAGCCCGGGGTGGCTGCTGGGTTCCTCCTACGAGCAGTACTTC.

Remarks on this clonotype: One junction end does not reproduce the germline sequence, and a read error may be involved. The genes are TRBV10-3 and TRBJ2-1; 8 bases align to TRBD2. The CDR3 loop spans 15 amino acids. Germline CDR1 ENHRY, CDR2 SYGVKD. The CDR3: CAIRPSGGMGNEQLF. The CDR3 nucleotides are TGTGCCATCAGACCCTCGGGAGGGATGGGCAATGAGCAGTTATTC.

This clonotype was observed a handful of times. The chain carries TRBV5-1 and TRBJ2-4, with a possible D match to TRBD2 (5 bases). The DNA end is a closer match to TRBJ2-7, so the J assignment may be wrong. The CDR3 consists of 15 residues. Germline CDR1 reads SGHRS; CDR2 reads YFSETQ. For the CDR3, the DNA is TGCGCCAGCAGAGAGTCGCCGATGGACTTCTACGAGCAGTACTTC. It translates to CASRESPMDFYEQYF.

The chain recombines TRBV11-2 with TRBJ1-2, with D perhaps matching TRBD1 (5 bases). CDR3 size: 15 residues. Trimming pared 5 bases from V and 4 bases from J, leaving 17 bases between. Germline V lookup: CDR1 SGHAT, CDR2 FQNNGV. CDR3 in DNA: TGTGCCAGCAGCCTCCTGGGGCGGGAGTTCTATGGCTACACCTTC. Protein sequence: CASSLLGREFYGYTF.